This T cell receptor beta chain was recorded in a study of post-analysis software for immune sequencing data. Regarding the study as a whole: In patients, TRBV5-6, TRBV5-1 and TRBV20-1 belonged to five or six TRBV segments found more frequently than in controls. Strong same-batch co-clustering of samples appeared with F measure clustering.

Trimming removed 0 bases from V and 1 base from J, with 5 bases in between. There are 14 residues in the CDR3. Looked up from germline, CDR1 is LGHNA and CDR2 is YSLEER. Unique molecular identifiers were built into the TCR beta cDNA libraries. Each batch of 1 to 10 million T cells produced 500,000 to 600,000 cDNA molecules. From the PCR reads, TCRdb called clonotypes with MiXCR, one entry per CDR3 protein. The sample yields fewer than 850,000 distinct CDR3 sequences, roughly 50% seen once. This clonotype has more than one count but fewer than ten. As yet, its antigen is unknown. The chain couples TRBV4-3 to TRBJ2-3; no clear D gene. The origin of this receptor is a girl aged 5 to 17 with multiple sclerosis. Sequencing was carried out using blood. Written as DNA, the CDR3 is TGCGCCAGCAGCCAAGAACTCGGCACAGATACGCAGTATTTT. Its protein is CASSQELGTDTQYF.